These 17 T cell receptor beta chains were all obtained from the same sample, sequenced in a study of beta chain features in type 1 diabetes. Expressed TCRB transcripts were sequenced after all isolated RNA was converted to cDNA. Libraries were prepared by immunoSEQ multiplex PCR; TCRdb keeps only in-frame clonotypes and omits some of them. Of around 250,000 clones in the sample, 13% to 15% were seen once. The source material was naive CD4+ T cells from blood. The receptor source for this set is a woman between 40 and 55 years old in good health.

This clone was counted between two and nine times. V and J are TRBV19 and TRBJ1-6; D perhaps matches TRBD1 (6 bases). The CDR3 has 14 amino acids. Germline CDR1 LNHDA, CDR2 SQIVND (reference sequence). The ends were cut back, 3 bases at V and 6 bases at J, with 9 bases in the middle. The CDR3 loop reads CASSIPGVNSPLHF. CDR3 in DNA: TGTGCCAGTAGTATCCCAGGGGTTAATTCACCCCTCCACTTT.

This chain uses TRBV7-2 with TRBJ1-6, with 10 bases identical to TRBD1. Germline V lookup: CDR1 SGHTA, CDR2 FQGNSA. The CDR3 has 15 amino acids. The J segment lost 5 bases and the V segment lost 4 bases, leaving 2 bases of the junction unmatched. The CDR3 reads CASSSTGGNNSPLHF. In DNA, the CDR3 is TGTGCCAGCAGCTCGACAGGGGGCAATAATTCACCCCTCCACTTT. The complete variable domain, with remaining parts taken from reference TRBV7-2 and TRBJ1-6, reads GAGVSQSPSNKVTEKGKDVELRCDPISGHTALYWYRQSLGQGLEFLIYFQGNSAPDKSGLPSDRFSAERTGGSVSTLTIQRTQQEDSAVYLCASSSTGGNNSPLHFGNGTRLTVT.

This clone has a handful of counts. The chain uses TRBV7-8 and TRBJ2-1; 7 bases are shared with TRBD1. V lost 8 bases and J lost 9; bases outside the gene matches: 7. Germline values: CDR1 SGHVS, CDR2 FQNEAQ. The CDR3 totals 12 residues. This CDR3 is CASLDRTTEQFF. CDR3 nucleotide sequence: TGTGCCAGCCTGGACAGGACGACTGAGCAGTTCTTC.

There are a few counts of this clone. V usage is TRBV5-4 and J usage is TRBJ2-7; the match to TRBD1 covers 9 bases. Germline values: CDR1 SGHNT, CDR2 YYREEE (reference sequence). The CDR3 is made up of 13 amino acids. Trimming took 4 bases from V and 5 from J; bases not matched to a gene: 4. The CDR3 loop reads CASSHRGLDEQYF. The CDR3 DNA is TGTGCCAGCAGCCACAGGGGGCTGGACGAGCAGTACTTC.

The genes are TRBV4-2 and TRBJ2-1, with a possible D match to TRBD2 (7 bases). The CDR3 sequence is 17 residues long. In germline, CDR1 is LGHNA, CDR2 YNFKEQ. V lost 0 bases and J 7 bases, leaving 19 bases between the germline ends. The CDR3 DNA reads TGTGCCAGCAGCCAAGATTTGGCGGGGGCCCTCGGGAATGAGCAGTTCTTC. Translating gives CASSQDLAGALGNEQFF.

The chain has TRBV9 and TRBJ2-7, with 11 nucleotides matching TRBD2. The CDR3 runs to 16 residues. CDR1 and CDR2 (germline): SGDLS, YYNGEE. The V gene end was trimmed by 1 base and the J gene end by 3 bases; junction bases not matched to a gene: 6. Written as DNA, the CDR3 is TGTGCCAGCAGCGTATTGGTACTAGCGGGGGTCTACGAGCAGTACTTC. Residues: CASSVLVLAGVYEQYF.

This clone was seen a few times. The V gene is TRBV28, the J gene TRBJ1-5, with 7 bases matching TRBD1. After removal of 5 bases from V and 0 bases from J, the junction contained 7 bases not matched to a gene. This CDR3 region has 16 residues. Germline V gene lookup returns CDR1 MDHEN and CDR2 SYDVKM. The CDR3 DNA follows: TGTGCCAGCAGTCAGGGGGGTGGGTATAGCAATCAGCCCCAGCATTTT. It is translated as CASSQGGGYSNQPQHF. The full variable domain, with the rest looked up from reference TRBV28 and TRBJ1-5, is DVKVTQSSRYLVKRTGEKVFLECVQDMDHENMFWYRQDPGLGLRLIYFSYDVKMKEKGDIPEGYSVSREKKERFSLILESASTNQTSMYLCASSQGGGYSNQPQHFGDGTRLSIL.

The genes are TRBV5-6 and TRBJ1-2, with TRBD1 identical over 7 bases. The germline V gene has CDR1 SGHDT and CDR2 YYEEEE. After removal of 5 bases from V and 5 bases from J, the junction contained 6 bases not matched to a gene. The CDR3 covers 13 residues. CDR3 DNA: TGTGCCAGCAGGCCGACAGGGAGGTATGGCTACACCTTC. Its protein product is CASRPTGRYGYTF.

This clone came up a few times. This chain connects TRBV9 to TRBJ1-2; 8 bases align to TRBD1. Germline V CDR1 and CDR2: SGDLS, YYNGEE. Trimming took 0 bases from V and 6 from J; bases not matched to a gene: 7. CDR3 length equals 15 residues. The CDR3 sequence: CASSVDAGGNDGYTF. In DNA form, the CDR3 reads TGTGCCAGCAGCGTAGACGCAGGGGGCAACGATGGCTACACCTTC.

The chain couples TRBV6-5 to TRBJ2-3; 8 nucleotides match TRBD2. Germline assignment: CDR1 MNHEY and CDR2 SVGAGI. V gave up 4 bases and J gave up 4 bases; unmatched junction bases: 4. CDR3 size: 14 residues. CDR3 DNA sequence: TGTGCCAGCAGTTCATGGACTAGCCCAGATACGCAGTATTTT. Translation gives CASSSWTSPDTQYF.

The table lists this clone with a few counts. The gene calls are TRBV19 and TRBJ1-2; weak D call: TRBD1 (6 bases). Germline-derived CDR1 and CDR2 are LNHDA and SQIVND (reference sequence). V shed 4 bases and J shed 6 bases, with 12 bases lying between them. This CDR3 region has 13 residues. CDR3 in DNA: TGTGCCAGTAGTAACAGGGCGGGTGATGGCTACACCTTC. Amino acid sequence: CASSNRAGDGYTF. The complete variable domain, with remaining parts taken from reference TRBV19 and TRBJ1-2, reads DGGITQSPKYLFRKEGQNVTLSCEQNLNHDAMYWYRQDPGQGLRLIYYSQIVNDFQKGDIAEGYSVSREKKESFPLTVTSAQKNPTAFYLCASSNRAGDGYTFGSGTRLTVV.

The chain carries TRBV7-8 and TRBJ2-7, with a tentative D call TRBD2 (7 bases). The germline CDR1 and CDR2 sequences are SGHVS and FQNEAQ. This CDR3 is built from 14 residues. V was cut by 5 bases and J by 7 bases, with 18 bases left in between. The CDR3 sequence: CASSLRRGAREQYF. CDR3 nucleotide sequence: TGTGCCAGCAGCCTCCGACGGGGGGCCAGAGAGCAGTACTTC.

This clone appeared a few times. The V and J genes are TRBV5-1 and TRBJ2-5, with D perhaps TRBD2 (5 bases). The assigned J gene may be wrong: the sequence end matches TRBJ2-7 better. Germline V CDR1 and CDR2: SGHRS, YFSETQ. The CDR3 is 14 residues long. The CDR3 here is CASSLYRDTYEQYF. As DNA, the CDR3 is TGCGCCAGCAGCTTGTACCGGGATACCTACGAGCAGTACTTC.

The chain recombines TRBV10-3 with TRBJ2-3; D ambiguous. CDR3 size: 13 residues. Germline CDR1 ENHRY, CDR2 SYGVKD. V shed 2 bases and J shed 6 bases, with 9 bases lying between them. The CDR3: CAISENAVDTQYF. CDR3 nucleotide sequence: TGTGCCATCAGTGAGAATGCGGTCGATACGCAGTATTTT.

This chain links TRBV5-4 with TRBJ2-1; 7 bases fit TRBD2. V lost 0 bases, J lost 5 bases, and 8 bases stayed unmatched. The CDR3 contains 16 residues. CDR1 and CDR2 from the germline V gene are SGHNT and YYREEE (reference sequence). CDR3 sequence (DNA): TGTGCCAGCAGCTTGGTTTTCTCTAGCGGTGACAATGAGCAGTTCTTC. Amino acids: CASSLVFSSGDNEQFF. Full variable domain (remainder filled in from reference TRBV5-4 and TRBJ2-1): ETGVTQSPTHLIKTRGQQVTLRCSSQSGHNTVSWYQQALGQGPQFIFQYYREEENGRGNFPPRFSGLQFPNYSSELNVNALELDDSALYLCASSLVFSSGDNEQFFGPGTRLTVL.

J is TRBJ2-1 and V is TRBV18; TRBD1 agrees at 7 bases. From germline, CDR1 is KGHSH and CDR2 LQKENI. After removal of 8 bases from V and 4 bases from J, the junction contained 5 bases not matched to a gene. This CDR3 spans 13 amino acids. CDR3 sequence reads: CASTTGQYNEQFF. Here the CDR3 DNA reads TGTGCCAGCACGACGGGACAGTACAATGAGCAGTTCTTC.

This clone was observed a few times. The chain uses TRBV2 and TRBJ1-5; TRBD1 matches 9 bases. This CDR3 spans 14 amino acids. The V segment lost 5 bases and the J segment 5 bases; nucleotides outside the gene matches: 4. Germline CDR1 is SNHLY and CDR2 is FYNNEI. The CDR3 reads CASSIQGADQPQHF. The DNA of the CDR3 is TGTGCCAGCAGTATACAGGGGGCGGATCAGCCCCAGCATTTT.